These 9 T cell receptor beta chains share one sample of origin, sequenced in a study of blood T cell repertoires in COVID-19. Sequenced by immunoSEQ multiplex PCR; TCRdb stores in-frame clones only, minus some. The table records a few hundred thousand clones, around nine tenths of them present only once. Sequencing was done on a sample of PBMCs or T cells enriched from blood (not recorded which). The source is a woman aged 60-70 years who had recovered from COVID-19.

CDR3 sequence: CASSFPPRLVYNEQFF. CDR3 DNA: TGTGCCAGCAGTTTCCCCCCCCGACTAGTTTACAATGAGCAGTTCTTC. The rearrangement joins TRBV28 to TRBJ2-1; perhaps TRBD2 as D (6 bases). V dropped 3 bases and J dropped 4 bases, with 16 bases sitting between them. The CDR3 spans 16 residues. Per germline, CDR1 MDHEN and CDR2 SYDVKM.

This rearrangement joins TRBV9 to TRBJ2-3; TRBD2 might be the D (6 bases). Germline values: CDR1 SGDLS, CDR2 YYNGEE. This CDR3 is built from 14 residues. Deletions cut 0 bases from V and 1 base from J, with 6 bases between. CDR3 loop: CASSVERGTDTQYF. In nucleotides, the CDR3 is TGTGCCAGCAGCGTAGAGCGGGGCACAGATACGCAGTATTTT.

V usage is TRBV4-1 and J usage is TRBJ1-5, with D possibly TRBD1 on 6 matching bases. There are 15 residues in the CDR3. V lost 2 bases to trimming and J lost 4 bases, with 12 bases between them. The germline V gene has CDR1 MGHRA and CDR2 YSYEKL. The DNA of the CDR3 is TGCGCCAGCAGCCAATGGACAGAAGTTAATCAGCCCCAGCATTTT. It encodes CASSQWTEVNQPQHF.

The CDR3 loop is CASTLWGYGTRKTQYF. CDR3 bases: TGTGCCAGCACCCTATGGGGGTATGGGACTAGGAAGACCCAGTACTTC. The V and J genes are TRBV9 and TRBJ2-5, with TRBD2 identical over 8 bases. CDR1 and CDR2 from the germline V gene are SGDLS and YYNGEE. Trimming cost V 6 bases and J 6 bases; bases outside gene matches: 16. The CDR3 spans 16 residues.

The V and J genes are TRBV6-1 and TRBJ1-1, with 8 nucleotides matching TRBD1. V gave up 2 bases and J gave up 1 base; unmatched junction bases: 6. The CDR3 loop spans 16 amino acids. Germline V gene lookup returns CDR1 MNHNS and CDR2 SASEGT. The CDR3 coding sequence is TGTGCCAGCAGTGAACAGGGGGCTCTAAGGAACACTGAAGCTTTCTTT. It yields the protein CASSEQGALRNTEAFF.

CDR3 sequence (DNA): TGTGCCAGCAGCCAAGCGACACCGCTGTACAATTCACCCCTCCACTTT. This codes for CASSQATPLYNSPLHF. The chain joins TRBV3-1 (or the pseudogene TRBV3-2) to TRBJ1-6, with D uncertain. Per germline, CDR1 LGHDT and CDR2 YNNKEL (reference sequence). This CDR3 has 16 residues. The V end was cut by 1 base, the J end by 7 bases, with 14 bases between.

V usage is TRBV27 and J usage is TRBJ1-1, with TRBD1 identical over 8 bases. Trimming removed 6 bases from V and 1 base from J; junction bases left unmatched: 4. This CDR3 has 14 amino acids. The germline CDR1 and CDR2 sequences are MNHEY and SMNVEV (reference sequence). The CDR3 region has the DNA TGTGCCAGCAGCGAACAGGGGGGGAACACTGAAGCTTTCTTT. It encodes CASSEQGGNTEAFF.

The chain couples TRBV5-1 to TRBJ2-5; TRBD2 matches at 7 bases. After removal of 1 base from V and 7 bases from J, the junction contained 7 bases not matched to a gene. CDR1 and CDR2 from the germline V gene are SGHRS and YFSETQ. The CDR3 extends over 14 amino acids. CDR3 sequence reads: CASSLNSGVRTQYF. The CDR3 DNA is TGCGCCAGCAGCTTGAACAGCGGGGTTAGGACCCAGTACTTC.

The V and J genes are TRBV18 and TRBJ2-3; maybe TRBD1 (6 bases). V gave up 3 bases and J gave up 2 bases, with 12 bases separating them. Germline V CDR1 and CDR2: KGHSH, LQKENI. This CDR3 comprises 15 residues. As DNA, the CDR3 is TGTGCCAGCTCACCGTACCAGGGGATCACAGATACGCAGTATTTT. Protein: CASSPYQGITDTQYF.